This section outlines one TCR beta chain sequence together with its context. V dropped 3 bases and J dropped 7; count of bases not matched to a gene: 7. Germline V gene lookup returns CDR1 SGDLS and CDR2 YYNGEE. The CDR3 contains 15 residues. The data were obtained in a study of blood T cell repertoires in COVID-19. As for the study in general: Some COVID-19 samples were acute and others convalescent; all came from the United States, Italy and Spain. From T cells, B-cell-depleted T cells, or PBMCs came the material, which was cDNA or gDNA.

A Seattle source enrolled patients during active infection and followed them longitudinally. In the source study's methods: Quantification of nucleated cells was approximated via reference gene primer amplification. Only in-frame clones appear in the TCRdb table, and some are missing; sequencing was by immunoSEQ multiplex PCR. V and J calls and clone size come straight from that table; D and trimming were deduced from the DNA. The sample holds just over 300,000 clones, nearly 90% seen once. This chain links TRBV9 with TRBJ1-4; 9 bases align to TRBD1. The sequencing input was peripheral blood. The clonotype comes from a woman younger than 45 with COVID-19, enrolled during active disease. CDR3 protein: CASSGGGTGSEKLFF. The CDR3 coding sequence is TGTGCCAGCAGCGGGGGTGGGACAGGGAGTGAAAAACTGTTTTTT.